This is a list of T cell receptor beta chains from one sample in a study of CD8 T cells in ankylosing spondylitis. One entry per CDR3 protein results from TCRdb running MiXCR on the 5' RACE reads. The sample has more than 650,000 distinct CDR3 sequences; 12% are singletons. The sequencing input was blood, either unsorted or a sorted T cell fraction (not recorded which). Source of these receptors: a male donor with ankylosing spondylitis. The CDR3 runs from the conserved cysteine through the conserved F or W. D genes are given only for firm matches. Clone size is stated in some rows and not others, as once, few, many or a class when expanded.

clone_size,j_call,d_call,v_call,cdr3_nt,cdr3_aa
few,TRBJ2-7,.,TRBV7-2,TGTGCCAGCAGCTTAGCTGACAGCCTCTACGAGCAGTACTTC,CASSLADSLYEQYF
.,TRBJ2-7,TRBD2,TRBV29-1,TGCAGCGTTGGGACTAGCGGGAGCTCCTACTCCTACGAGCAGTACTTC,CSVGTSGSSYSYEQYF
.,TRBJ1-1,TRBD1,TRBV5-1,TGCGCCAGCAGCCCGACAGGGATCAACCTTGAAGCTTTCTTT,CASSPTGINLEAFF
.,TRBJ2-2,TRBD1,TRBV5-1,TGCGCCAGCAGCTCCGGGACAGGGACAACCGGGGAGCTGTTTTTT,CASSSGTGTTGELFF
.,TRBJ2-7,TRBD2,TRBV7-2,TGTGCCAGCAGCCCCAGAGCGGGGGCCCCGGTTAACGAGCAGTACTTC,CASSPRAGAPVNEQYF
.,TRBJ1-1,TRBD1,TRBV27,TGTGCCAGCGGGGACAGGGCCTTCCTCCTAAACACTGAAGCTTTCTTT,CASGDRAFLLNTEAFF
.,TRBJ2-5,TRBD1,TRBV5-1,TGCGCCAGCAGCCCGACAGGGGTAGAACAAGAGACCCAGTACTTC,CASSPTGVEQETQYF
.,TRBJ2-3,TRBD2,TRBV10-3,TGTGCCACCCGAAGGATACCAACTAGCGGGGGGGGGTCAGATACGCAGTATTTT,CATRRIPTSGGGSDTQYF
few,TRBJ1-1,.,TRBV29-1,TGCAGCGTTGCGCCGGGAGCGAGTGAAGCTTTCTTT,CSVAPGASEAFF
.,TRBJ1-2,.,TRBV20-1,TGCAGTGCTCCCCGACTATATGGCTACACCTTC,CSAPRLYGYTF
.,TRBJ2-3,.,TRBV6-1,TGTGCCAGCAGTGAAGTGTCTTATAGCAATCAGCCCCAGTATTTT,CASSEVSYSNQPQYF